Listed below are T cell receptor beta chains from one sample, sequenced in a study of cytomegalovirus exposure and HLA in healthy donors. Using immunoSEQ multiplex PCR, the repertoire was profiled, and TCRdb retains in-frame clones only, with some absent. The sample lists about 200,000 clones; 82% were seen once. Sequences were obtained from PBMCs. These receptors all come from a boy aged 2 to 9 in good health and CMV-seronegative. CDR3s include the opening cysteine and the closing phenylalanine or tryptophan. The order of the fields is D gene, V gene, clone size, J gene, CDR3 DNA, CDR3 protein. D genes are given only for firm matches. Size tells how often a clone was seen (once, few, many) or the class of an expanded clone, and some rows leave it out.

TRBD2	TRBV5-4	-	TRBJ2-3	TGTGCCAGCAGCTTGGGAACTAGCGGGGCCACAGATACGCAGTATTTT	CASSLGTSGATDTQYF
TRBD1	TRBV7-3	once	TRBJ2-1	TGTGCCAGCAGCCCCGACAGGGGGCGAAGGGAGCAGTTCTTC	CASSPDRGRREQFF
-	TRBV7-8	once	TRBJ1-2	TGTGCCAGCAGCTTAGACAGGCTTAACTATGGCTACACCTTC	CASSLDRLNYGYTF
-	TRBV11-2	-	TRBJ2-1	TGTGCCAGCAGATCATGGGGAGCAAAATACAATGAGCAGTTCTTC	CASRSWGAKYNEQFF
-	TRBV18	-	TRBJ1-5	TGTGCCAGCTCACCCCCGGACAGACCTAATCAGCCCCAGCATTTT	CASSPPDRPNQPQHF
-	TRBV5-6	-	TRBJ2-3	TGTGCCAGCAGCTTGATCCGGGTCGGCACAGATACGCAGTATTTT	CASSLIRVGTDTQYF
TRBD1	TRBV4-2	few	TRBJ1-1	TGTGCCAGCAGCCAAGCGGGGACAGCCAACACTGAAGCTTTCTTT	CASSQAGTANTEAFF
-	TRBV2	-	TRBJ2-3	TGTGCCAGCAAGGGTTCTAGCGGCACAGATACGCAGTATTTT	CASKGSSGTDTQYF
TRBD1	TRBV6-1	-	TRBJ1-5	TGTGCCAGCCGGACAGGGGGTCACAATCAGCCCCAGCATTTT	CASRTGGHNQPQHF
-	TRBV7-9	-	TRBJ1-2	TGTTCCAGCAGCCCCAGTGGCCTAGGGGTTGATGGCTACACCTTC	CSSSPSGLGVDGYTF
-	TRBV10-3	-	TRBJ2-3	TGTGCCATCAGTGAGGAGCGGACTAGCACAGATACGCAGTATTTT	CAISEERTSTDTQYF
TRBD1	TRBV25-1	once	TRBJ1-2	TGTGCCAGCAAGGACAGGGGGATGAATGGCTACACCTTC	CASKDRGMNGYTF
TRBD1	TRBV4-1	-	TRBJ1-2	TGCGCCAGCAGCCAAGATCGGGGACAGGGGGTCTATGGCTACACCTTC	CASSQDRGQGVYGYTF
TRBD1	TRBV7-9	-	TRBJ1-1	TGTGCCAGCAGCTTACTCGGGACAGACTACATGAACACTGAAGCTTTCTTT	CASSLLGTDYMNTEAFF
TRBD2	TRBV9	few	TRBJ2-7	TGTGCCAGCAGCGTGAGCGGGGGGCCCATTCCCTACGAGCAGTACTTC	CASSVSGGPIPYEQYF
-	TRBV5-6	once	TRBJ2-3	TGTGCCAGCACCTTCTCCGAGGTCCTGAGGGATACGCAGTATTTT	CASTFSEVLRDTQYF
-	TRBV6-6	once	TRBJ1-1	TGTGCCAGCACCCTGACAGGGAACACTGAAGCTTTCTTT	CASTLTGNTEAFF
-	TRBV6-6	-	TRBJ2-7	TGTGCCAGCAGTTACTTACTTGACGCAGGCTACGAGCAGTACTTC	CASSYLLDAGYEQYF
TRBD2	TRBV5-1	-	TRBJ2-3	TGCGCCAGCAGCCTAGGGACTAGTAGCCGCACAGATACGCAGTATTTT	CASSLGTSSRTDTQYF
TRBD1	TRBV19	-	TRBJ1-3	TGTGCCAGTAGTGTCGAGAGGACAGGGGGCCCGAGCTCTGGAAACACCATATATTTT	CASSVERTGGPSSGNTIYF
-	TRBV19	-	TRBJ1-1	TGTGCCAGTAGTATGTCGAGACAGGATCCCAGAAGAGCTTTCTTT	CASSMSRQDPRRAFF
TRBD2	TRBV9	-	TRBJ2-2	TGTGCCAGCAGCTTCTCGGGGGGGACCGGGGAGCTGTTTTTT	CASSFSGGTGELFF
-	TRBV7-9	-	TRBJ1-3	TGTGCCAGCAGCTTAGACAGTACCTCTGGAAACACCATATATTTT	CASSLDSTSGNTIYF
TRBD1	TRBV11-2	-	TRBJ2-7	TGTGCCAGCAGCTTATACAGGGGGCTAGGAGAGCAGTACTTC	CASSLYRGLGEQYF
-	TRBV7-9	-	TRBJ1-1	TGTTCCAGCAGACCACCCCACACCGCGAGGAATACTGAAGCTTTCTTT	CSSRPPHTARNTEAFF
TRBD1	TRBV7-9	-	TRBJ1-1	TGTGCCAGCAGCTGGGTACAGACAGGGAACGATGAAGCTTTCTTT	CASSWVQTGNDEAFF
TRBD2	TRBV6-1	-	TRBJ2-3	TGTGCCAGCAGGGAACTAGCGGGGGGGATGCATACGCAGTATTTT	CASRELAGGMHTQYF
-	TRBV19	-	TRBJ2-7	TGTGCCAGTAGTATTCGTTTGGGGGGCTCCTACGAGCAGTACTTC	CASSIRLGGSYEQYF
TRBD2	TRBV4-2	-	TRBJ2-1	TGTGCCAGCAGCCAAGCCGACTATAGCGGGGGAGAATACAATGAGCAGTTCTTC	CASSQADYSGGEYNEQFF
TRBD1	TRBV18	-	TRBJ2-7	TGTGCCAGCTCCCACGTTCAACAGGGGTCCTACGAGCAGTACTTC	CASSHVQQGSYEQYF
-	TRBV7-8	-	TRBJ1-2	TGTGCCAGCAGCGCCTCAACCTGGGACACCGTGGGCACCTTC	CASSASTWDTVGTF
TRBD1	TRBV7-9	-	TRBJ1-4	TGTGCCAGCAGCTTAGGACAGGGAAATGAAAAACTGTTTTTT	CASSLGQGNEKLFF
TRBD1	TRBV7-2	-	TRBJ1-2	TGTGCCAGCAGCTTGGGACAGGGGGTCTATGGCTACACCTTC	CASSLGQGVYGYTF